The 32 T cell receptor beta chains in this list originate from one sample, sequenced in a study of shared clonotypes between healthy human individuals. Sequencing used immunoSEQ multiplex PCR; TCRdb keeps in-frame clones, though not all of them. The data show about 460,000 clones, more than 70% seen once. The sequenced sample was PBMCs. Receptor source: a woman aged 40 to 50 in good health. Some clones in this sample may be carry-over from other donors' samples.

CDR3 sequence (DNA): TGTGCCATCAGTGACCCCCCGGGACAGGGGTACGAGCAGTACTTC. This gives the protein CAISDPPGQGYEQYF. V gene TRBV10-3 combines with J gene TRBJ2-7; 10 bases match TRBD1. The germline V gene encodes CDR1 ENHRY and CDR2 SYGVKD. Trimming removed 3 bases from V and 4 bases from J; junction bases left unmatched: 6. This CDR3 has 15 amino acids.

The genes are TRBV5-4 and TRBJ1-3, with 9 nucleotides matching TRBD1. The V gene's germline CDR1 is SGHNT and CDR2 YYREEE (reference sequence). The ends lost 3 bases at V and 4 bases at J; junction bases unmatched: 5. The CDR3 has 15 residues. The CDR3 region is CASSYGQGRGNTIYF. The CDR3 nucleotides are TGTGCCAGCAGCTATGGACAGGGGCGAGGAAACACCATATATTTT.

Notes on this clone: A read error may explain this, as a much larger clone is one base away. The rearrangement links TRBV5-1 to TRBJ2-5, with D perhaps TRBD1 (5 bases). Near its end, the DNA agrees better with TRBJ2-7, so the J call may be wrong. This CDR3 has 14 residues. Germline CDR1 and CDR2: SGHRS and YFSETQ. The CDR3 DNA sequence: TGCACCAGCAGCTTCCAGGGCGGCTCCTACGAGCAGTACTTC. This sequence encodes CTSSFQGGSYEQYF.

DNA of the CDR3: TGTGCCAGTAGCCATCCGGGCGAGGGCACAGATACGCAGTATTTT. This translates into CASSHPGEGTDTQYF. The rearrangement joins TRBV19 to TRBJ2-3, with D uncertain. This CDR3 region has 15 residues. Germline values: CDR1 LNHDA, CDR2 SQIVND (reference sequence). V shed 6 bases and J shed 1 base, with 14 bases lying between them.

The J gene is TRBJ2-7, the V gene TRBV11-2, with 9 bases that match TRBD1. Germline lookup yields CDR1 SGHAT and CDR2 FQNNGV. V was clipped by 3 bases and J by 7 bases; unmatched bases: 10. This CDR3 has 15 amino acids. The chain's CDR3 is CASSFSITGGLEQYF. The DNA of the CDR3 is TGTGCCAGCAGCTTTAGTATTACAGGGGGCTTGGAGCAGTACTTC. The entire variable domain, with the rest obtained from reference TRBV11-2 and TRBJ2-7, is as follows: EAGVAQSPRYKIIEKRQSVAFWCNPISGHATLYWYQQILGQGPKLLIQFQNNGVVDDSQLPKDRFSAERLKGVDSTLKIQPAKLEDSAVYLCASSFSITGGLEQYFGPGTRLTVT.

The rearrangement links TRBV9 to TRBJ2-2; D remains ambiguous. V lost 3 bases and J 2 bases, leaving 5 bases between the germline ends. CDR3 length: 13 amino acids. CDR1 and CDR2 (germline): SGDLS, YYNGEE. CDR3 amino acids: CASSADNTGELFF. As DNA, the CDR3 is TGTGCCAGCAGCGCCGACAACACCGGGGAGCTGTTTTTT.

The chain has TRBV7-2 and TRBJ2-3, with TRBD2 identical over 13 bases. The V and J ends lost 6 bases and 7 bases, in that order; junction bases with no gene match: 4. This CDR3 is 14 amino acids long. Germline loops: CDR1 SGHTA, CDR2 FQGNSA. The CDR3 region has the DNA TGTGCCAGCAGTCGGACTAGCGGGAGTTATACGCAGTATTTT. It is translated as CASSRTSGSYTQYF.

This chain joins TRBV5-3 and TRBJ1-5, with 7 bases matching TRBD1. Being an ORF, TRBV5-3 has a function that is uncertain. J lost 2 bases, V lost 1 base, and 9 bases had no gene match. The CDR3 contains 17 residues. CDR3 DNA: TGTGCCAGAAGCTTGAAGGGGTCAGGGGGAGGCAATCAGCCCCAGCATTTT. As protein: CARSLKGSGGGNQPQHF.

The V and J genes are TRBV6-4 and TRBJ2-7; D perhaps matches TRBD1 (7 bases). The CDR3 totals 16 residues. The ends were cut back, 4 bases at V and 2 bases at J, with 18 bases in the middle. Germline V CDR1 and CDR2: MRHNA, SNTAGT. CDR3 nucleotide sequence: TGTGCCAGCAGTGCCCCGGGGGACAGAACACCCTACGAGCAGTACTTC. Residues: CASSAPGDRTPYEQYF.

The chain couples TRBV7-9 to TRBJ1-1, with D hard to call. CDR1 is SEHNR and CDR2 is FQNEAQ in the germline V gene (reference sequence). V was pared by 8 bases and J by 2 bases, with 9 bases between. The CDR3 totals 12 residues. DNA of the CDR3: TGTGCCAGCGCCTACCCTAACACTGAAGCTTTCTTT. Translating gives CASAYPNTEAFF. Combining the CDR3 with reference TRBV7-9 and TRBJ1-1 gives the whole variable domain DTGVSQNPRHKITKRGQNVTFRCDPISEHNRLYWYRQTLGQGPEFLTYFQNEAQLEKSRLLSDRFSAERPKGSFSTLEIQRTEQGDSAMYLCASAYPNTEAFFGQGTRLTVV.

This clone showed up just a few times. The chain recombines TRBV9 with TRBJ2-6, with D unresolved. Germline CDR1 reads SGDLS; CDR2 reads YYNGEE. CDR3 size: 15 residues. Deletions cut 4 bases from V and 1 base from J, with 9 bases between. The CDR3 loop is CASSLWKSGANVLTF. As DNA, the CDR3 is TGTGCCAGCAGCCTTTGGAAGTCTGGGGCCAACGTCCTGACTTTC.

As regards this clone: With only one base between it and a far larger clone, this is likely a read error. This sequence joins TRBV5-1 and TRBJ1-1; TRBD1 might be the D (6 bases). CDR1 is SGHRS and CDR2 is YFSETQ in the germline V gene. The CDR3 totals 13 residues. DNA of the CDR3: TGCGCCAGCAGCTTGCGTGGGGGCCTTGAAGCTCTCTTT. It encodes CASSLRGGLEALF.

The V call is TRBV6-1, the J call TRBJ1-1; D gene unclear. Trimming removed 8 bases from V and 7 bases from J, with 17 bases in between. This CDR3 has 13 amino acids. CDR1 and CDR2 (germline): MNHNS, SASEGT. This CDR3 is CASSPVRSLEAFF. CDR3 DNA: TGTGCCAGCTCTCCAGTTCGTTCCCTTGAAGCTTTCTTT.

The count of this clone is one. CDR3 nucleotides: TGTGCCAGCCTACCCGGGGTGTACTATGGCTACACCTTC. This sequence encodes CASLPGVYYGYTF. V is TRBV6-4 and J is TRBJ1-2; D not certain. CDR1 and CDR2 from the germline V gene are MRHNA and SNTAGT. V was shortened by 8 bases and J by 3 bases, with 13 bases between the two germline ends. The CDR3 is 13 amino acids.

This clone was counted a few times. The genes are TRBV7-9 and TRBJ1-4; possible D gene TRBD1, 5 bases. The CDR3 sequence is 13 residues long. CDR1 and CDR2 (germline): SEHNR, FQNEAQ (reference sequence). Deletions cut 0 bases from V and 8 bases from J, with 7 bases between. In DNA, the CDR3 is TGTGCCAGCAGCTTAGCCGACAGAGAAAAACTGTTTTTT. Translated, it gives CASSLADREKLFF.

V gene TRBV6-5 combines with J gene TRBJ1-2, with D unclear. V dropped 8 bases and J dropped 2 bases, with 15 bases sitting between them. This CDR3 comprises 14 residues. Germline V gene lookup returns CDR1 MNHEY and CDR2 SVGAGI. CDR3 in DNA: TGTGCCAGCTCGAACGGGCTGAGGAACTATGGCTACACCTTC. Translating gives CASSNGLRNYGYTF.

The CDR3 region is CASSLMGIYPALEAFF. DNA of the CDR3: TGTGCCAGCAGCTTAATGGGTATCTACCCCGCACTCGAAGCTTTCTTT. The rearrangement links TRBV7-9 to TRBJ1-1; D is ambiguous. The CDR3 contains 16 residues. Germline V gives CDR1 SEHNR, CDR2 FQNEAQ (reference sequence). V was trimmed by 2 bases and J by 8 bases, leaving 21 bases between them.

The chain carries TRBV7-3 and TRBJ2-3; 14 positions agree with TRBD2. This CDR3 contains 17 residues. The J segment lost 4 bases and the V segment lost 5 bases, leaving 8 bases of the junction unmatched. CDR1 is SGHTA and CDR2 is FQGTGA in the germline V gene. CDR3 sequence reads: CASSPGGTSGRADTQYF. CDR3 DNA sequence: TGTGCCAGCAGCCCCGGGGGGACTAGCGGGAGAGCAGATACGCAGTATTTT. The full variable domain, with the rest looked up from reference TRBV7-3 and TRBJ2-3, is GAGVSQTPSNKVTEKGKYVELRCDPISGHTALYWYRQSLGQGPEFLIYFQGTGAADDSGLPNDRFFAVRPEGSVSTLKIQRTERGDSAVYLCASSPGGTSGRADTQYFGPGTRLTVL.

The rearrangement joins TRBV27 to TRBJ2-5; 15 nucleotides line up with TRBD2. The CDR3 has 16 residues. Trimming at V came to 8 bases and at J to 5 bases, leaving 9 bases not matched to a gene. Germline CDR1 reads MNHEY; CDR2 reads SMNVEV (reference sequence). The CDR3 nucleotides are TGTGCCAGCTGCGGACTAGCGGGAGGGAAAGCGGAGACCCAGTACTTC. Protein: CASCGLAGGKAETQYF.

The chain uses TRBV7-2 and TRBJ2-4; a possible D gene is TRBD2 (5 bases). Germline CDR1 reads SGHTA; CDR2 reads FQGNSA. The V gene lost 3 bases and the J gene lost 8 bases, with 11 bases spanning the gap. There are 13 residues in the CDR3. In nucleotides, the CDR3 is TGTGCCAGCAGCTTCTCCGGGGATGACATTCAGTACTTC. The encoded protein is CASSFSGDDIQYF.

The chain carries TRBV28 and TRBJ2-1; 7 positions agree with TRBD2. This CDR3 contains 16 residues. Trimming at V came to 3 bases and at J to 2 bases, leaving 7 bases not matched to a gene. Germline CDR1 reads MDHEN; CDR2 reads SYDVKM. CDR3 in amino acids: CASSFTRAGTYNEQFF. CDR3 nucleotide sequence: TGTGCCAGCAGTTTCACCCGAGCGGGGACCTACAATGAGCAGTTCTTC.

A word on this clone: A far bigger clonotype differs at one base, so this is likely a read error. This rearrangement joins TRBV30 to TRBJ2-1; 7 bases align to TRBD2. CDR3 length: 13 residues. The J segment lost 11 bases and the V segment lost 8 bases, leaving 15 bases of the junction unmatched. Germline V gene lookup returns CDR1 GTSNPN and CDR2 SVGIG (reference sequence). The CDR3 spells CARKVAGVDKQFF. In nucleotides, the CDR3 is TGTGCCCGGAAAGTGGCGGGAGTCGATAAGCAGTTCTTC.

The CDR3 protein is CASSPLMDLTGELFF. CDR3 nucleotide sequence: TGCGCCAGCAGCCCGCTGATGGACCTCACCGGGGAGCTGTTTTTT. The chain recombines TRBV5-1 with TRBJ2-2, with D uncertain. Per germline, CDR1 SGHRS and CDR2 YFSETQ. The CDR3 loop spans 15 amino acids. The germline V and J ends were trimmed by 4 bases and 4 bases, with 14 bases remaining between them.

V gene TRBV5-1 combines with J gene TRBJ2-1, with TRBD2 matching over 7 bases. Per germline, CDR1 SGHRS and CDR2 YFSETQ. The CDR3 contains 15 residues. The V gene end was trimmed by 7 bases and the J gene end by 7 bases; junction bases not matched to a gene: 14. The CDR3 protein is CASSLAIGATNEQFF. For the CDR3, the DNA is TGCGCCAGCTCACTAGCGATCGGGGCCACAAATGAGCAGTTCTTC.

V and J are TRBV29-1 and TRBJ2-5; 11 bases agree with TRBD2. TRBJ2-7 matches the DNA end more closely, so the J call is doubtful. CDR3 length equals 13 residues. From germline, CDR1 is SQVTM and CDR2 ANQGSEA. The CDR3, as DNA: TGCAGCGCACTAGCGGGAGCGATTTCCGAGCAGTACTTC. Its protein product is CSALAGAISEQYF.

This rearrangement joins TRBV10-3 to TRBJ1-5, with a weak D call TRBD1 (6 bases). This CDR3 is 13 amino acids long. V dropped 11 bases and J dropped 3 bases, with 14 bases sitting between them. Looked up from germline, CDR1 is ENHRY and CDR2 is SYGVKD. This chain's CDR3 is CAARTAPNQPQHF. CDR3 in DNA: TGTGCCGCCAGGACAGCCCCCAATCAGCCCCAGCATTTT.

The CDR3 DNA is TGTGCCAGCAGCCTTACAGACAGGAACACTGAAGCTTTCTTT. The encoded protein is CASSLTDRNTEAFF. The chain links TRBV5-8 to TRBJ1-1; possibly TRBD1 for D (5 bases). CDR3 length equals 14 residues. Germline-derived CDR1 and CDR2 are SGHTS and YDEGEE. V was trimmed by 4 bases and J by 1 base, leaving 11 bases between them.

This chain uses TRBV6-5 with TRBJ2-3; 7 bases line up with TRBD2. The J segment lost 2 bases and the V segment lost 2 bases, leaving 1 base of the junction unmatched. Germline CDR1 reads MNHEY; CDR2 reads SVGAGI. The CDR3 spans 14 residues. Written as DNA, the CDR3 is TGTGCCAGCAGTTACCTAGCGGACACAGATACGCAGTATTTT. Its protein is CASSYLADTDTQYF.

V is TRBV19 and J is TRBJ1-5, with TRBD1 matching over 7 bases. The CDR3 spans 15 residues. The trim removed 5 bases at V and 5 bases at J, leaving 9 bases unmatched. Germline CDR1 and CDR2: LNHDA and SQIVND (reference sequence). CDR3 protein: CASSPRPGGDQPQHF. In DNA, the CDR3 is TGTGCCAGTAGTCCCCGGCCAGGGGGTGATCAGCCCCAGCATTTT. Combining the CDR3 with reference TRBV19 and TRBJ1-5 gives the whole variable domain DGGITQSPKYLFRKEGQNVTLSCEQNLNHDAMYWYRQDPGQGLRLIYYSQIVNDFQKGDIAEGYSVSREKKESFPLTVTSAQKNPTAFYLCASSPRPGGDQPQHFGDGTRLSIL.

V usage is TRBV5-1 and J usage is TRBJ2-2; perhaps D is TRBD1 or TRBD2 (5 bases each). The V gene's germline CDR1 is SGHRS and CDR2 YFSETQ. Between the trimmed V and J ends, which lost 4 bases and 3 bases, there was a span of 16 bases. The CDR3 runs 16 residues. The CDR3 bases are TGCGCCAGCAGCCCCTACTGGGACCCCCACACCGGGGAGCTGTTTTTT. This sequence encodes CASSPYWDPHTGELFF.

The CDR3 region is CASSVTSGGFHNEQFF. In DNA form, the CDR3 reads TGTGCCAGCAGCGTAACTAGCGGGGGCTTTCACAATGAGCAGTTCTTC. The V and J genes are TRBV9 and TRBJ2-1, with 11 nucleotides matching TRBD2. From germline, CDR1 is SGDLS and CDR2 YYNGEE. The trim removed 1 base at V and 5 bases at J, leaving 5 bases unmatched. The CDR3 is 16 residues long.

This chain connects TRBV9 to TRBJ1-1; perhaps TRBD1 as D (5 bases). CDR1 SGDLS and CDR2 YYNGEE come from the germline V gene. The CDR3 runs to 12 residues. V was cut by 4 bases and J by 5 bases, with 9 bases left in between. The CDR3 region is CASSTRGTEAFF. The CDR3 DNA reads as TGTGCCAGCAGCACCCGGGGGACTGAAGCTTTCTTT.